This T cell receptor (beta chain) was sequenced during a study of cytomegalovirus exposure and HLA in healthy donors. This clone was recorded only once. The germline V gene has CDR1 LGHNA and CDR2 YSLEER. This CDR3 has 14 residues. V lost 0 bases and J 6 bases, leaving 11 bases between the germline ends. Primers included in the PCR were 60 Vbeta and 13 Jbeta primers. The repertoire was sequenced with immunoSEQ multiplex PCR; TCRdb's copy has only in-frame clones and lacks some. The profile shows over 120,000 clones, about four fifths of them singletons. The chain is built from TRBV4-3 and TRBJ1-2, with D unresolved. The source is a young woman in good health and CMV-seropositive. The source material was PBMCs. In DNA, the CDR3 is TGCGCCAGCAGCCAAGATCGACGGAGGGATGGCTACACCTTC. It is translated as CASSQDRRRDGYTF.